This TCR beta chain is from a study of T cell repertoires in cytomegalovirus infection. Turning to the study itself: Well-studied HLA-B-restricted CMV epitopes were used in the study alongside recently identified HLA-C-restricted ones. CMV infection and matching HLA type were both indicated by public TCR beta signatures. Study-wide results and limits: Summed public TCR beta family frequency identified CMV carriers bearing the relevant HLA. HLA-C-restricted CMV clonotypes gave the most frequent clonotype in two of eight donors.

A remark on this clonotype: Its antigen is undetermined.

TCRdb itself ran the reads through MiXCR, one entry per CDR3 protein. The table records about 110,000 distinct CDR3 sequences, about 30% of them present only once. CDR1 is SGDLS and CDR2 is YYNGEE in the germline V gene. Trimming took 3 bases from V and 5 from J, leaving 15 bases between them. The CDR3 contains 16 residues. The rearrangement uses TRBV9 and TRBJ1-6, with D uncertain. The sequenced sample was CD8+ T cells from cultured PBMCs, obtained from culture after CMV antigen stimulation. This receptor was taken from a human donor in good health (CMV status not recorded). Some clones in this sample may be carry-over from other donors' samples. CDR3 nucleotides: TGTGCCAGCAGCGCCTCGGGAGGAATCGATAATTCACCCCTCCACTTT. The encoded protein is CASSASGGIDNSPLHF.